The TCR beta chain under discussion was sequenced for a study of shared clonotypes between healthy human individuals. Study-level information: The cohort had a couple of women and three men, ages 18 to 49. Study-level points and caveats: Generally, naive subsets came out with larger estimated richness than memory subsets.

Here immunoSEQ multiplex PCR was the method, and the copy in TCRdb shows in-frame clones only, minus some. The sample records approximately 740,000 clones, around 67% being singletons. Note on this clone: As yet, its antigen is unknown.

The donor cohort consisted entirely of Caucasian adults residing in Nashville, Tennessee. Negatively enriched CD4+ T cells were divided by CD45RA into naive and memory. With 5 bases removed from V and 0 bases from J, the gap between germline ends came to 11 bases. Germline loops: CDR1 SGHRS, CDR2 YFSETQ. The CDR3 spans 14 residues. Sequenced material: memory CD4+ T cells sorted from blood. Subset denoted: CD45RA-negative fraction. This TCR came from a woman aged 25 to 45 in good health. The V call is TRBV5-1, the J call TRBJ1-1; D is unresolved. CDR3 sequence: CASSSALLNTEAFF. CDR3 bases: TGCGCCAGCAGTTCCGCTCTTTTGAACACTGAAGCTTTCTTT.